The 30 T cell receptor beta chains below all came from one sample that was sequenced in a study of blood T cell repertoires in COVID-19. Sequenced by immunoSEQ multiplex PCR; TCRdb stores in-frame clones only, minus some. Counted here are about 250,000 clones, roughly four fifths occurring once; the ten biggest clones make up approximately 4.5%. Sequenced: peripheral blood. The source of these receptors is a woman in her 70s with acute or convalescent COVID-19.

The chain links TRBV7-6 to TRBJ2-7; no reliable D call. The germline V gene has CDR1 SGHVS and CDR2 FNYEAQ. The CDR3 spans 17 residues. Trimming removed 1 base from V and 3 bases from J, with 19 bases in between. This CDR3 is CASSLGSTETGLYEQYF. DNA for the CDR3: TGTGCCAGCAGCTTAGGATCAACGGAAACGGGTCTCTACGAGCAGTACTTC.

The chain has TRBV6-2 or TRBV6-3 and TRBJ1-2, with no clear D. This CDR3 has 13 residues. V was pared by 2 bases and J by 4 bases, with 8 bases between. The germline gives CDR1 MNHEY, CDR2 SVGEGT. The CDR3 sequence: CASSYGPIYGYTF. Here the CDR3 DNA reads TGTGCCAGCAGTTACGGGCCAATCTATGGCTACACCTTC.

A few counts support this clone. J is TRBJ2-1 and V is TRBV5-1, with TRBD2 as a possible D gene (6 bases). Germline assignment: CDR1 SGHRS and CDR2 YFSETQ. This CDR3 is built from 16 residues. With 3 bases removed from V and 9 bases from J, the gap between germline ends came to 22 bases. CDR3 residues: CASSSFLAQLTSEQFF. The CDR3 region has the DNA TGCGCCAGCAGCTCTTTCCTAGCGCAGTTGACGAGTGAGCAGTTCTTC.

The chain uses TRBV4-2 and TRBJ2-7, with 11 positions matching TRBD2. The length of the CDR3 is 19 residues. Per the germline V gene, CDR1 is LGHNA and CDR2 is YNFKEQ. Trimming removed 0 bases from V and 7 bases from J; junction bases left unmatched: 17. The CDR3, as DNA: TGTGCCAGCAGCCAAGATCTTGGTAGCGGGGGGGAAAGGTCTTTAGAGCAGTACTTC. Translating gives CASSQDLGSGGERSLEQYF.

This clone was detected once. The rearrangement uses TRBV18 and TRBJ1-4, with D hard to call. Trimming shortened V by 0 bases and J by 7 bases, and 9 bases separated the two germline ends. Per the germline V gene, CDR1 is KGHSH and CDR2 is LQKENI. CDR3 size: 14 residues. DNA for the CDR3: TGTGCCAGCTCACCACCCGGAGGGAGTGAAAAACTGTTTTTT. Translating it yields CASSPPGGSEKLFF.

The V gene is TRBV3-1 (or the pseudogene TRBV3-2), the J gene TRBJ2-2; D perhaps matches TRBD2 (6 bases). This CDR3 has 13 residues. Looked up from germline, CDR1 is LGHDT and CDR2 is YNNKEL (reference sequence). Trimming took 4 bases from V and 7 from J, leaving 10 bases between them. CDR3 protein: CASSPRRGGELFF. CDR3 DNA sequence: TGTGCCAGCAGCCCCCGGCGGGGCGGGGAGCTGTTTTTT.

With regard to this clone: The same CDR3 can be traced to other DNA sequences in this sample. The V gene is TRBV28, the J gene TRBJ1-5; no clear D gene. Trimming removed 3 bases at V and 3 bases at J, with 9 bases between. The germline CDR1 and CDR2 sequences are MDHEN and SYDVKM. The CDR3 has 14 residues. The CDR3 region has the DNA TGTGCCAGCAGTTTCGGGGATTCCAATCAGCCCCAGCATTTT. Amino acid sequence: CASSFGDSNQPQHF. Looking up the rest from reference TRBV28 and TRBJ1-5 gives the full variable domain: DVKVTQSSRYLVKRTGEKVFLECVQDMDHENMFWYRQDPGLGLRLIYFSYDVKMKEKGDIPEGYSVSREKKERFSLILESASTNQTSMYLCASSFGDSNQPQHFGDGTRLSIL.

The DNA of the CDR3 is TGCGCCAGCAGTTTCCGGGACAGGGGTAATTCACCCCTCCACTTT. Translated: CASSFRDRGNSPLHF. The V call is TRBV5-1, the J call TRBJ1-6, with TRBD1 identical over 10 bases. CDR1 and CDR2 from the germline V gene are SGHRS and YFSETQ. There are 15 residues in the CDR3. The J segment lost 6 bases and the V segment lost 5 bases, leaving 5 bases of the junction unmatched.

The chain carries TRBV4-2 and TRBJ1-2; the D gene is possibly TRBD1 (5 bases). The CDR3 is 15 amino acids. The ends were cut back, 1 base at V and 1 base at J, with 10 bases in the middle. In germline, CDR1 is LGHNA, CDR2 YNFKEQ. DNA of the CDR3: TGTGCCAGCAGCCAAGCCTCGGGGGTTAACTATGGCTACACCTTC. It codes for CASSQASGVNYGYTF.

For this clone: Other DNA sequences in the sample encode the same CDR3. This chain links TRBV10-3 with TRBJ1-1; D gene uncertain. This CDR3 region has 12 residues. Trimming stripped 5 bases from V and 3 bases from J, with 7 bases between. The germline V gene has CDR1 ENHRY and CDR2 SYGVKD. CDR3 loop: CAISPSDTEAFF. The CDR3, as DNA: TGTGCCATCAGTCCCTCAGACACTGAAGCTTTCTTT.

This chain connects TRBV5-6 to TRBJ2-5, with 10 bases lining up with TRBD2. Per the germline V gene, CDR1 is SGHDT and CDR2 is YYEEEE. The CDR3 is 16 residues long. V was clipped by 0 bases and J by 5 bases; unmatched bases: 7. CDR3 in amino acids: CASSLVAGGRQETQYF. The DNA for the CDR3 is TGTGCCAGCAGCTTGGTAGCGGGGGGCCGCCAGGAGACCCAGTACTTC. The complete variable domain, with remaining parts taken from reference TRBV5-6 and TRBJ2-5, reads DAGVTQSPTHLIKTRGQQVTLRCSPKSGHDTVSWYQQALGQGPQFIFQYYEEEERQRGNFPDRFSGHQFPNYSSELNVNALLLGDSALYLCASSLVAGGRQETQYFGPGTRLLVL.

Comments on this clone: The same CDR3 can be traced to other DNA sequences in this sample. The chain has TRBV7-9 and TRBJ2-5, with D tentatively TRBD2 (6 bases). Trimming cost V 0 bases and J 5 bases, with 10 bases left between them. Looked up from germline, CDR1 is SEHNR and CDR2 is FQNEAQ (reference sequence). The length of the CDR3 is 14 residues. The CDR3 coding sequence is TGTGCCAGCAGCTTAGCGGGGGGTTTGGAGACCCAGTACTTC. Protein sequence: CASSLAGGLETQYF.

The rearrangement uses TRBV29-1 and TRBJ1-4; D possibly corresponds to TRBD1 (6 bases). V gave up 5 bases and J gave up 8 bases, with 12 bases separating them. The CDR3 contains 12 residues. Germline V lookup: CDR1 SQVTM, CDR2 ANQGSEA. DNA of the CDR3: TGCAGCGTTACAGGGTACGGGGAAAAACTGTTTTTT. Amino acids: CSVTGYGEKLFF.

Concerning this clone itself: The same CDR3 can be traced to other DNA sequences in this sample. The rearrangement uses TRBV10-3 and TRBJ1-5; D unclear. Trimming removed 0 bases at V and 0 bases at J, with 6 bases between. Germline V lookup: CDR1 ENHRY, CDR2 SYGVKD. There are 15 residues in the CDR3. CDR3 sequence: CAISESTGSNQPQHF. Here the CDR3 DNA reads TGTGCCATCAGTGAGTCGACGGGTAGCAATCAGCCCCAGCATTTT.

The chain combines TRBV11-2 with TRBJ1-5, with D tentatively TRBD1 (6 bases). The V gene's germline CDR1 is SGHAT and CDR2 FQNNGV. Trimming removed 3 bases from V and 7 bases from J, with 13 bases in between. The CDR3 is made up of 14 amino acids. CDR3 in DNA: TGTGCCAGCAGCTTGCAACAGGGAGGGCAGCCCCAGCATTTT. It codes for CASSLQQGGQPQHF.

This clone was seen once. CDR3 loop: CASSIVTSLLAKNIQYF. Here the CDR3 DNA reads TGTGCCAGTAGTATAGTGACAAGTCTTTTAGCCAAAAACATTCAGTACTTC. The chain couples TRBV19 to TRBJ2-4; D is unclear. Germline V gives CDR1 LNHDA, CDR2 SQIVND (reference sequence). V was pared by 1 base and J by 0 bases, with 13 bases between. The CDR3 runs to 17 residues. Full variable domain (missing parts from reference TRBV19 and TRBJ2-4): DGGITQSPKYLFRKEGQNVTLSCEQNLNHDAMYWYRQDPGQGLRLIYYSQIVNDFQKGDIAEGYSVSREKKESFPLTVTSAQKNPTAFYLCASSIVTSLLAKNIQYFGAGTRLSVL.

As for this clone: Its ends do not fully match the called genes, so a read error is possible. The V gene is TRBV4-3, the J gene TRBJ1-1, with D possibly TRBD1 on 6 matching bases. The V gene's germline CDR1 is LGHNA and CDR2 YSLEER. This CDR3 is built from 15 residues. This CDR3 is CARSRLGTPDTEAFF. The CDR3 DNA is TGCGCCCGCAGCCGGCTCGGGACACCTGACACTGAAGCTTTCTTT.

The chain links TRBV5-4 to TRBJ1-3; D call uncertain. The CDR3 spans 15 residues. Trimming stripped 0 bases from V and 0 bases from J, with 7 bases between. The germline CDR1 and CDR2 sequences are SGHNT and YYREEE (reference sequence). The CDR3 region is CASSLESSSGNTIYF. The CDR3 nucleotides are TGTGCCAGCAGCTTGGAATCTAGCTCTGGAAACACCATATATTTT.

This clone was seen a few times. The chain joins TRBV5-1 to TRBJ2-1, with D perhaps TRBD1 (7 bases). Per the germline V gene, CDR1 is SGHRS and CDR2 is YFSETQ. Trimming stripped 0 bases from V and 3 bases from J, with 16 bases between. This CDR3 contains 17 residues. The CDR3 nucleotides read TGCGCCAGCAGCTTGGGACAGGGAGGTACCAGCTACAATGAGCAGTTCTTC. Translating it yields CASSLGQGGTSYNEQFF.

V gene TRBV4-1 combines with J gene TRBJ1-4; D is uncertain. This CDR3 spans 15 amino acids. CDR1 MGHRA and CDR2 YSYEKL come from the germline V gene. The V end was cut by 1 base, the J end by 7 bases, with 13 bases between. The CDR3 DNA sequence: TGCGCCAGCAGCCAAGTGGAGGGCTACGGTGAAAAACTGTTTTTT. It encodes CASSQVEGYGEKLFF.

The chain carries TRBV6-2 or TRBV6-3 and TRBJ1-2, with D unresolved. The V end lost 0 bases, the J end lost 6 bases, and 11 bases lay between the germline ends. This CDR3 has 14 amino acids. Germline-derived CDR1 and CDR2 are MNHEY and SVGEGT. The CDR3 DNA is TGTGCCAGCAGTTACTCGATGTCCCGCGATGGCTACACCTTC. Amino acids: CASSYSMSRDGYTF.

This rearrangement joins TRBV7-9 to TRBJ1-5; tentative D call: TRBD1 (5 bases). This CDR3 contains 14 residues. CDR1 and CDR2 from the germline V gene are SEHNR and FQNEAQ (reference sequence). Trimming removed 2 bases from V and 3 bases from J, with 8 bases in between. CDR3 bases: TGTGCCAGCAGCTTACAGGGCCTCAATCAGCCCCAGCATTTT. Translating gives CASSLQGLNQPQHF.

This chain links TRBV20-1 with TRBJ1-1; weak D call: TRBD1 (5 bases). The V and J ends lost 3 bases and 10 bases respectively, with 18 bases between them. The CDR3 runs 13 residues. Germline V CDR1 and CDR2: DFQATT, SNEGSKA (reference sequence). The CDR3 region has the DNA TGCAGTGCTAGTGACACACGGGGGAGAGCAGCTTTCTTT. Protein: CSASDTRGRAAFF.

This chain connects TRBV9 to TRBJ2-2, with D possibly TRBD1 on 6 matching bases. The germline V gene encodes CDR1 SGDLS and CDR2 YYNGEE. The CDR3 totals 16 residues. The ends were cut back, 3 bases at V and 1 base at J, with 13 bases in the middle. The CDR3 DNA follows: TGTGCCAGCAGCGCTCAAACGGGACAGAACACCGGGGAGCTGTTTTTT. It codes for CASSAQTGQNTGELFF.

The chain carries TRBV18 and TRBJ1-1, with 7 bases that match TRBD1. Germline V gene sequence: CDR1 KGHSH, CDR2 LQKENI. The V segment lost 3 bases and the J segment 6 bases; nucleotides outside the gene matches: 1. The length of the CDR3 is 12 residues. CDR3 DNA: TGTGCCAGCTCACCGGGACAGTCTGAAGCTTTCTTT. Residues: CASSPGQSEAFF.

The CDR3 region is CASSRIAVAYGYTF. DNA of the CDR3: TGTGCCAGCAGCCGGATCGCGGTAGCTTATGGCTACACCTTC. The rearrangement joins TRBV9 to TRBJ1-2; D not certain. The CDR3 is made up of 14 amino acids. V shed 4 bases and J shed 5 bases, with 15 bases lying between them. Germline loops: CDR1 SGDLS, CDR2 YYNGEE.

The chain has TRBV28 and TRBJ2-5; TRBD2 agrees at 10 bases. Losses at the gene ends were 6 bases for V and 3 bases for J; bases not matched to a gene: 4. Germline V gives CDR1 MDHEN, CDR2 SYDVKM. The CDR3 spans 14 residues. CDR3 loop: CASRSGGEKETQYF. CDR3 nucleotides: TGTGCCAGCAGGAGCGGGGGGGAAAAAGAGACCCAGTACTTC.

The V call is TRBV6-2 or TRBV6-3, the J call TRBJ1-2; 11 positions match TRBD1. Germline V gives CDR1 MNHEY, CDR2 SVGEGT. This CDR3 is 15 amino acids long. Trimming cost V 4 bases and J 4 bases; bases outside gene matches: 5. The CDR3 is CASSSTGTGGYGYTF. The CDR3, as DNA: TGTGCCAGCAGTTCCACCGGGACAGGGGGCTATGGCTACACCTTC.

V is TRBV6-5 and J is TRBJ1-2; 8 bases map to TRBD1. The ends lost 5 bases at V and 4 bases at J; junction bases unmatched: 9. Germline V gives CDR1 MNHEY, CDR2 SVGAGI. This CDR3 is 15 amino acids long. For the CDR3, the DNA is TGTGCCAGCAGTCGACACGGGACAGGAGGCTATGGCTACACCTTC. Translated: CASSRHGTGGYGYTF.

The genes are TRBV7-9 and TRBJ2-1, with 9 bases identical to TRBD2. Per the germline V gene, CDR1 is SEHNR and CDR2 is FQNEAQ (reference sequence). After removal of 3 bases from V and 0 bases from J, the junction contained 9 bases not matched to a gene. The CDR3 runs to 18 residues. This CDR3 is CASSLGAGGPTSYNEQFF. The CDR3 nucleotides read TGTGCCAGCAGCTTGGGTGCGGGGGGGCCTACCTCCTACAATGAGCAGTTCTTC.